This TCR beta chain was identified during a study of blood T cell repertoires in COVID-19. Whole-study context: Sites in the United States, Italy and Spain provided acute and convalescent COVID-19 samples. T cells, B-cell-depleted T cells, or PBMCs provided the cDNA or gDNA that served as material.

Recruited during active infection, patients (from Seattle) were subsequently followed longitudinally. Here immunoSEQ multiplex PCR was the method, and the copy in TCRdb shows in-frame clones only, minus some. The sample lists around 340,000 clones; 75% to 90% were seen once. CDR1 and CDR2 (germline): LGHNA, YNFKEQ. The V end lost 1 base, the J end lost 2 bases, and 23 bases lay between the germline ends. CDR3 length: 19 amino acids. Material for sequencing was peripheral blood. The sequence derives from an older woman with COVID-19, enrolled during active disease. The gene calls are TRBV4-2 and TRBJ1-2; perhaps TRBD1 as D (6 bases). The CDR3 is CASSQAYDPSGHLNYGYTF. The CDR3 DNA reads TGTGCCAGCAGCCAAGCATATGATCCCTCGGGACACCTAAACTATGGCTACACCTTC.